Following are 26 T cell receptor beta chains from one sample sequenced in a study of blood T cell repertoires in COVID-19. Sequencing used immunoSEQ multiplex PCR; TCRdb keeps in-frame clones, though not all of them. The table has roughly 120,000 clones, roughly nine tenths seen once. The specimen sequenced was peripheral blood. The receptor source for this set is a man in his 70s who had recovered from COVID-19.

The CDR3 bases are TGCGCCAGCAGCCAAGAAGGGGCAGGGGGTATGACCTATGGCTACACCTTC. Amino acid sequence: CASSQEGAGGMTYGYTF. The chain links TRBV4-1 to TRBJ1-2; 7 bases map to TRBD1. The junction had 11 bases not matched to a gene; V was cut back by 0 bases and J by 4 bases. The CDR3 is 17 amino acids. CDR1 MGHRA and CDR2 YSYEKL come from the germline V gene.

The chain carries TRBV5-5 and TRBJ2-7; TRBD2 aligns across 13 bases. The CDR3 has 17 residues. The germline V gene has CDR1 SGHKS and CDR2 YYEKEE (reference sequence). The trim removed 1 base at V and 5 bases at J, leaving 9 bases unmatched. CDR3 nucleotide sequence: TGTGCCAGCAGCTTGCGGACTAGCGGGAGAACTGTCCACGAGCAGTACTTC. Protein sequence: CASSLRTSGRTVHEQYF.

CDR3 in DNA: TGTGCCAGCAGCCCCCCCCTAGGGGACAGGGAGAGGTTGGAGCAGTACTTC. This codes for CASSPPLGDRERLEQYF. This sequence joins TRBV9 and TRBJ2-7, with TRBD1 identical over 9 bases. The CDR3 has 17 amino acids. CDR1 is SGDLS, CDR2 YYNGEE, per germline. V lost 4 bases and J lost 7; bases outside the gene matches: 18.

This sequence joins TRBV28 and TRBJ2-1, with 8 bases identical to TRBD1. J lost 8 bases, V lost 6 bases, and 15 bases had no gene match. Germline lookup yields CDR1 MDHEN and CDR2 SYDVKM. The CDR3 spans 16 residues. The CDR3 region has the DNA TGTGCCAGCAGCTCGGGCGGAACAGGGGGGATGTATGAGCAGTTCTTC. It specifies CASSSGGTGGMYEQFF.

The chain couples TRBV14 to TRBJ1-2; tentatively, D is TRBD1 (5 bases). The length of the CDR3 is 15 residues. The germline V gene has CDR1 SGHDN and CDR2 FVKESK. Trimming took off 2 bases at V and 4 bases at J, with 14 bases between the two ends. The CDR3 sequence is CASSQRHRSAYGYTF. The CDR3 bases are TGTGCCAGCAGCCAACGTCACAGGTCTGCCTATGGCTACACCTTC.

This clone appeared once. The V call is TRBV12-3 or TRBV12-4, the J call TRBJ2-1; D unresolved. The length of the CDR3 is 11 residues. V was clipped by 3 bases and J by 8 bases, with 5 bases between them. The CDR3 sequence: CASSLRDEQFF. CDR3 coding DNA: TGTGCCAGCAGTTTGAGAGATGAGCAGTTCTTC.

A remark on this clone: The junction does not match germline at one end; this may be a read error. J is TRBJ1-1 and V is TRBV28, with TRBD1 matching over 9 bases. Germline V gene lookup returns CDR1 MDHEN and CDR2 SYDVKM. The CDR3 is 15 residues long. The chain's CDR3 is CASSWTGELKTEAFF. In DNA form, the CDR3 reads TGTGCCAGCAGTTGGACAGGGGAGTTGAAAACTGAAGCTTTCTTT. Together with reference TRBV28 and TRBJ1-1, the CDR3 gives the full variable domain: DVKVTQSSRYLVKRTGEKVFLECVQDMDHENMFWYRQDPGLGLRLIYFSYDVKMKEKGDIPEGYSVSREKKERFSLILESASTNQTSMYLCASSWTGELKTEAFFGQGTRLTVV.

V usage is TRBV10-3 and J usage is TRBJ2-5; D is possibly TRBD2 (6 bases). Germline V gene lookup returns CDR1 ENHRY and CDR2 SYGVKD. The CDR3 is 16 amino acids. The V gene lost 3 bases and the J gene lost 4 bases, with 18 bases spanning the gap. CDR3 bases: TGTGCCATCAGTGACGGTGGCGGGAAAACTCCAGAGACCCAGTACTTC. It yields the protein CAISDGGGKTPETQYF.

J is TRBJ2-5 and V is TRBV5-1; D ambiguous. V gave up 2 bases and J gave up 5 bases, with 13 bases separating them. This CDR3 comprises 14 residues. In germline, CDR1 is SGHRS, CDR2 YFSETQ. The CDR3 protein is CASSLNPGAETQYF. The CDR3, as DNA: TGCGCCAGCAGCTTAAACCCCGGAGCGGAGACCCAGTACTTC.

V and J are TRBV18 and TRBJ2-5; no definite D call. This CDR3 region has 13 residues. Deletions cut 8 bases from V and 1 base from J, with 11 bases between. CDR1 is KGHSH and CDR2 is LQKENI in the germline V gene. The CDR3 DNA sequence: TGTGCCAGCCTCCGGGTCATCCAAGAGACCCAGTACTTC. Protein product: CASLRVIQETQYF.

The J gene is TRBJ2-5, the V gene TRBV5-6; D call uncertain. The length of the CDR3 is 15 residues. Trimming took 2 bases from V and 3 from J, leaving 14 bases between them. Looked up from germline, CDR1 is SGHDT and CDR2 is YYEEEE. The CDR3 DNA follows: TGTGCCAGCAGCTTTTTCGTGGAGAAAGAAGAGACCCAGTACTTC. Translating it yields CASSFFVEKEETQYF.

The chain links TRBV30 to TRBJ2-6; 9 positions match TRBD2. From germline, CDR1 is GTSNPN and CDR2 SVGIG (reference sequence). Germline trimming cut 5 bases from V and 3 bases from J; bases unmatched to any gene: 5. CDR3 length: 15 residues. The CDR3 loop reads CAWGGGARGANVLTF. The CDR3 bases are TGTGCCTGGGGCGGGGGGGCCCGTGGGGCCAACGTCCTGACTTTC.

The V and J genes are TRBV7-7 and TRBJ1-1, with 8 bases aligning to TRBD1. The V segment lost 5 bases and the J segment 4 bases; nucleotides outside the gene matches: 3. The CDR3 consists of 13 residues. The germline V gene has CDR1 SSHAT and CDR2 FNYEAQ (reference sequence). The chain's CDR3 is CASSKDRGTEAFF. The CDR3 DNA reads TGTGCCAGCAGCAAAGACAGGGGCACTGAAGCTTTCTTT.

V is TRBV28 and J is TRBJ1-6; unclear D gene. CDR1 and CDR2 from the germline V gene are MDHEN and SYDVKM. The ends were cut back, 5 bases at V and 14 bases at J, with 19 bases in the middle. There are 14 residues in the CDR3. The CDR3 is CASSPGQLVGALHF. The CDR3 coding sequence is TGTGCCAGCAGTCCGGGCCAGCTGGTCGGGGCCCTCCACTTT.

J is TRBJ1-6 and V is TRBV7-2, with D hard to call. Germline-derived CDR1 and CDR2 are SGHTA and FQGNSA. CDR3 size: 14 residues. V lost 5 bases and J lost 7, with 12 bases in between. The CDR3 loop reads CASSPGWENSPLHF. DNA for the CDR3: TGTGCCAGCAGCCCAGGATGGGAGAATTCACCCCTCCACTTT.

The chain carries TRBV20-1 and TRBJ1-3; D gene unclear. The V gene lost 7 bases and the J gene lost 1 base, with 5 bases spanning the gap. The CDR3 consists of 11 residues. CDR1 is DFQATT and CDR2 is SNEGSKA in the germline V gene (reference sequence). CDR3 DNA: TGCAGTGTCCCTTCTGGAAACACCATATATTTT. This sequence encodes CSVPSGNTIYF.

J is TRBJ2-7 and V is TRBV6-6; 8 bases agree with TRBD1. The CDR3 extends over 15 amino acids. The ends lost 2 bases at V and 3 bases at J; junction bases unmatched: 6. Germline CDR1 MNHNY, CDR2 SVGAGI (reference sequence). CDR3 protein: CASSYTGGQGYEQYF. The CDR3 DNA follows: TGTGCCAGCAGTTACACCGGTGGACAGGGCTACGAGCAGTACTTC.

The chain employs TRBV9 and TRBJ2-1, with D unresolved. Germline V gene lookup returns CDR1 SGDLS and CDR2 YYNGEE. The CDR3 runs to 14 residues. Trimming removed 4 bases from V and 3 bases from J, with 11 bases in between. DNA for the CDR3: TGTGCCAGCAGCAACTCTCCCTTCTACAATGAGCAGTTCTTC. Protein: CASSNSPFYNEQFF.

The CDR3 spells CASRGSLGTGELFF. CDR3 DNA: TGCGCCAGCAGAGGGAGCTTGGGCACCGGGGAGCTGTTTTTT. V usage is TRBV5-1 and J usage is TRBJ2-2; D perhaps matches TRBD2 (5 bases). From germline, CDR1 is SGHRS and CDR2 YFSETQ. Trimming left V 5 bases short and J 4 bases short, with 12 bases between. CDR3 length: 14 amino acids.

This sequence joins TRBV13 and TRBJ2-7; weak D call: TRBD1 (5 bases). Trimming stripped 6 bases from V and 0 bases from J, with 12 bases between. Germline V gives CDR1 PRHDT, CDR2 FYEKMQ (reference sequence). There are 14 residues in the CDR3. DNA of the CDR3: TGTGCCAGCAGTTTAAGGGGCGGCTCCTACGAGCAGTACTTC. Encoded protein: CASSLRGGSYEQYF.

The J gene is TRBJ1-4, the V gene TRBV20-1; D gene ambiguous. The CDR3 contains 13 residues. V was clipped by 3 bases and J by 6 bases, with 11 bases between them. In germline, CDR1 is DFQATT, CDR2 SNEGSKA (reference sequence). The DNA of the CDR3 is TGCAGTGCTAGTACGGGAAGGGATGAAAAACTGTTTTTT. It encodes CSASTGRDEKLFF.

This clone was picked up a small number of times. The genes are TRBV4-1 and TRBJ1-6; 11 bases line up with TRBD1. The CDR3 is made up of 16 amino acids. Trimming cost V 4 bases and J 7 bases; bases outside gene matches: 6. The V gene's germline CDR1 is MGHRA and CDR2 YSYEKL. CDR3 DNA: TGCGCCAGCAGCCCAAGGACAGGGGGCTTAAATTCACCCCTCCACTTT. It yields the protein CASSPRTGGLNSPLHF.

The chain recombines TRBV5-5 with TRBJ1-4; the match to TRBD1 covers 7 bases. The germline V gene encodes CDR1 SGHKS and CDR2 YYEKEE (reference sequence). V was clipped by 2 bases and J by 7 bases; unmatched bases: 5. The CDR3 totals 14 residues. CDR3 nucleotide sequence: TGTGCCAGCAGCTTACAGGGGTTAGGTGAAAAACTGTTTTTT. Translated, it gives CASSLQGLGEKLFF.

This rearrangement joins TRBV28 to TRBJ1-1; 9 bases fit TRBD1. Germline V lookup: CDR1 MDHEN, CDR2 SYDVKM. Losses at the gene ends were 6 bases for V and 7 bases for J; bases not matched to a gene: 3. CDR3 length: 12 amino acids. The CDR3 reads CASRPGQGEAFF. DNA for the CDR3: TGTGCCAGCAGACCGGGACAGGGTGAAGCTTTCTTT.

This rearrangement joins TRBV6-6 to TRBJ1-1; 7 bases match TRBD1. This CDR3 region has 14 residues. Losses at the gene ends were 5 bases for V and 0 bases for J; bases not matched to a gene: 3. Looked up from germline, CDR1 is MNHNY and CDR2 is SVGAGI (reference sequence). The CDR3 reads CASSQDRLNTEAFF. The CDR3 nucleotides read TGTGCCAGCAGTCAGGACAGGTTGAACACTGAAGCTTTCTTT.

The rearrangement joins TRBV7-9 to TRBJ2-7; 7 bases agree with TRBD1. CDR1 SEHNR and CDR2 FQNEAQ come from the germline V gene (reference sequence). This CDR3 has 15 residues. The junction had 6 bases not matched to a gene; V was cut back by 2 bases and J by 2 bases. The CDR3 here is CASSLRGQLPYEQYF. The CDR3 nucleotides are TGTGCCAGCAGCTTAAGGGGACAGTTGCCCTACGAGCAGTACTTC.